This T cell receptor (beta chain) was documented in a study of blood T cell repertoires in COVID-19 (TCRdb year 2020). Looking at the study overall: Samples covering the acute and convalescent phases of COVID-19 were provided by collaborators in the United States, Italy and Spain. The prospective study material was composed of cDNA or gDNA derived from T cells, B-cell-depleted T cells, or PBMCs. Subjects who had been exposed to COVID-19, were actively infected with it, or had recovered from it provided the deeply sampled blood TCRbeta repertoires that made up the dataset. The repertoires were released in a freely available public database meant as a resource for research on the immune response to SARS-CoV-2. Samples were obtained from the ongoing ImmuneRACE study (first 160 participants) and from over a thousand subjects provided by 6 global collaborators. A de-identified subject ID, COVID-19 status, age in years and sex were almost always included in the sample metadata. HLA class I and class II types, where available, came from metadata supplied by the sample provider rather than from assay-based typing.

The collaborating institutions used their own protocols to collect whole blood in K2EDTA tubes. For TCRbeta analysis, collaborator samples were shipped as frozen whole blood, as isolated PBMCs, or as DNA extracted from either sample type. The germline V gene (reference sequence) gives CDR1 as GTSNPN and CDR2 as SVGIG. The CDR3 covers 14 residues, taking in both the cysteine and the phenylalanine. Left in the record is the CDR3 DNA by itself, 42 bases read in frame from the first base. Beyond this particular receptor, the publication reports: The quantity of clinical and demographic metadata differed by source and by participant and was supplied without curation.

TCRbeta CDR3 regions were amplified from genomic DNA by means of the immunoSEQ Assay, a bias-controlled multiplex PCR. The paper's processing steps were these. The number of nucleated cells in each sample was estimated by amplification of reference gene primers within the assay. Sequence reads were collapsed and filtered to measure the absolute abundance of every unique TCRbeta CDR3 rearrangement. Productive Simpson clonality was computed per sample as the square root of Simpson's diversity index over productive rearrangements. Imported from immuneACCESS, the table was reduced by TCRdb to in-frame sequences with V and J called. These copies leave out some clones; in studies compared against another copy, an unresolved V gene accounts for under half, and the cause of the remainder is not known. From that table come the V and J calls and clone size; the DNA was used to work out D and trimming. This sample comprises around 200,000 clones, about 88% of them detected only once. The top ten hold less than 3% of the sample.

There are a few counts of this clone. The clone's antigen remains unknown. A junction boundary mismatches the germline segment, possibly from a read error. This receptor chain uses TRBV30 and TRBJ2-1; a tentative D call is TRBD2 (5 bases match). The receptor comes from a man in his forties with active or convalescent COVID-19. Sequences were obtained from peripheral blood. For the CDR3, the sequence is CAWSRGFSNNEQFF. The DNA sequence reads TGTGCCTGGAGTCGAGGGTTCTCCAACAATGAGCAGTTCTTC.